This T cell receptor beta chain was recorded in a study of OX40 agonist ivuxolimab in advanced cancers. For context, the study as a whole: Ivuxolimab, which targeted the costimulatory receptor OX40 (CD134), was an agonistic, fully human IgG2 monoclonal antibody. Intravenous ivuxolimab was administered to patients every 2 weeks at six dose levels: 0.01, 0.1, 0.3, 1.5, 3 and 10 mg/kg. Of the approximately 50 dose-escalation patients, hepatocellular carcinoma was present in approximately 20, melanoma in approximately 15, renal cell carcinoma in 9 and head and neck cancer in 9. In the dose-escalation cohort, more than 80% of patients were male, and the mean age was 60 years with a range of roughly 23 to 79. Patients were allowed to have had prior anti-PD-1, anti-PD-L1 or anti-CTLA-4 therapy, and 40% of the dose-escalation patients had previously received checkpoint inhibitors. Partial responses were achieved by three dose-escalation patients, of whom one had hepatocellular carcinoma and two had cutaneous melanoma. The purpose of peripheral TCRbeta sequencing was to test whether ivuxolimab changed TCR sequence diversity and led to clonal T-cell expansion. The paper covers the monotherapy dose-escalation part of the phase I ivuxolimab trial, which included N of about 51 patients.

For this clone: No antigen is known for it. No base quality values were provided; no much bigger clone lies one nucleotide off.

Patients with a history of autoimmune disease or receiving systemic immunosuppression were excluded from the trial. Peripheral blood for TCR sequencing was drawn from every dose cohort at baseline, at cycle 4 day 1 and at cycle 7 day 1. Samples were obtained from an open-label, multicenter, first-in-human phase I dose-escalation trial of ivuxolimab. The trial enrolled adults with locally advanced or metastatic head and neck squamous cell, hepatocellular, melanoma or renal cell carcinoma. Before TCR sequencing, CD4+ T cells and CD8+ T cells were sorted from peripheral blood as separate populations. Genomic DNA was extracted from sorted cells for sequencing of the TCRbeta CDR3 region. TCRbeta CDR3 regions were sequenced using the immunoSEQ Assay. Held by TCRdb, this immuneACCESS table contains in-frame sequences only and omits some clones. Under half of the omission traces to an unresolved V gene where checked; the cause of the rest is unknown. Present in this sample are roughly 53,000 clones, roughly 84% of which were seen just once. Roughly 0.6% of the sample belongs to the ten largest clones.

The cysteine opens and the phenylalanine closes a CDR3 of 15 amino acids. Of all the DNA, just the CDR3 is kept, 45 bases in frame from base 1. The germline V gene yields MNHNS for CDR1 and SASEGT for CDR2. V and J lose 1 base and 5 bases, and a span of 14 bases separates them. General conclusions and limits of the study: Low levels of normalized T-cell clonal expansion were also seen in some patients who did not respond. Which antigens the clonally expanded peripheral T cells were specific for was not determined. At doses from 0.1 to 3.0 mg/kg, clonal expansion was seen in both CD4+ and CD8+ blood T cells between baseline and week 6. On average, CD8+ T cells showed more expanded clones than CD4+ T cells after ivuxolimab. In the 0.1-3.0 mg/kg groups, partial responders were among the patients with the lowest normalized peripheral clonal expansion, particularly in CD8+ T cells.

The receptor was isolated from an adult with an advanced solid tumor such as melanoma, head and neck, liver or kidney cancer. Recombination joined TRBV6-1 with TRBJ1-2; no D gene can be assigned with confidence. The material was CD4+ or CD8+ T cells sorted from blood, obtained in a trial of the OX40 agonist ivuxolimab. The DNA sequence reads TGTGCCAGCAGTGAAGGGCAAACCGTCCTTTATGGCTACACCTTC. This is translated as CASSEGQTVLYGYTF.